This entry concerns a single T cell receptor beta chain. Antigen unknown. The record originates from a study of identical twins. One entry per CDR3 protein, called by TCRdb with MiXCR from the 5' RACE reads. The sample has 450,000 or so distinct CDR3 sequences, 15% to 20% seen once. General study findings and limits: Low generation probability was overrepresented in out-of-frame alpha sequences shared by twins.

Germline V gene data show CDR1 as SGHTA and CDR2 as FQGTGA. There are 13 residues in the CDR3. Losses at the gene ends were 5 bases for V and 4 bases for J; bases not matched to a gene: 3. The chain combines TRBV7-3 with TRBJ2-5; TRBD2 agrees at 8 bases. The origin of this receptor is a man aged 50 or older in good health. Sequencing used naive T cells sorted from blood. CDR3 loop: CASSTLAGETQYF. Written as DNA, the CDR3 is TGTGCCAGCAGCACCCTAGCGGGAGAGACCCAGTACTTC. The complete variable domain, with remaining parts taken from reference TRBV7-3 and TRBJ2-5, reads GAGVSQTPSNKVTEKGKYVELRCDPISGHTALYWYRQSLGQGPEFLIYFQGTGAADDSGLPNDRFFAVRPEGSVSTLKIQRTERGDSAVYLCASSTLAGETQYFGPGTRLLVL.